Shown below are 9 T cell receptor beta chains from a single sample sequenced in a study of T cell responses to AZD1222 COVID-19 vaccine (dated by TCRdb to the early 2020s). The time point label on this specimen signifies: about 28 days (+/-7) after the second vaccine dose. Preparation of the library involved the immunoSEQ multiplex PCR assay. Drawn from immuneACCESS, this table holds only the in-frame rearrangements with V and J called that TCRdb kept. Clones are partly lost; checked studies trace under half to an unresolved V gene and leave the rest unexplained. This sample holds approximately 120,000 clones; around 87% were observed only once. The ten largest clones capture less than 4.5% of the sample. Specimen: peripheral blood, collected 28 days after the second AZD1222 dose. These receptors came from an adult who received the AZD1222 COVID-19 vaccine.

The chain is built from TRBV19 and TRBJ1-6; D gene unclear. CDR3 size: 14 residues. In germline, CDR1 is LNHDA, CDR2 SQIVND (reference sequence). The V end lost 6 bases, the J end lost 8 bases, and 14 bases lay between the germline ends. In DNA, the CDR3 is TGTGCCAGTAGCATGAGCAGATCGGATTCACCCCTCCACTTT. Its protein product is CASSMSRSDSPLHF.

This chain connects TRBV7-2 to TRBJ1-1; TRBD1 aligns across 10 bases. CDR3 length: 14 amino acids. V gave up 3 bases and J gave up 7 bases; unmatched junction bases: 5. Germline CDR1 is SGHTA and CDR2 is FQGNSA. CDR3 in amino acids: CASSFGTGVFEAFF. CDR3 nucleotide sequence: TGTGCCAGCAGCTTCGGGACAGGGGTTTTTGAAGCTTTCTTT.

This clone was seen once. The V gene is TRBV6-5, the J gene TRBJ1-2; 7 nucleotides align to TRBD1. Germline trimming cut 4 bases from V and 4 bases from J; bases unmatched to any gene: 6. Germline CDR1 is MNHEY and CDR2 is SVGAGI. The length of the CDR3 is 14 residues. The CDR3, as DNA: TGTGCCAGCAGTTTATCAACAGGGGTCTATGGCTACACCTTC. It codes for CASSLSTGVYGYTF.

The rearrangement uses TRBV5-3 and TRBJ2-1; 14 nucleotides match TRBD2. TRBV5-3 is known as an ORF, though its function is uncertain. After removal of 2 bases from V and 2 bases from J, the junction contained 6 bases not matched to a gene. The CDR3 covers 18 residues. CDR3 amino acids: CARSFPGLAGATYNEQFF. In DNA form, the CDR3 reads TGTGCCAGAAGCTTTCCGGGACTAGCGGGAGCTACCTACAATGAGCAGTTCTTC.

The gene calls are TRBV29-1 and TRBJ1-5; D might be TRBD1 (6 bases). The germline CDR1 and CDR2 sequences are SQVTM and ANQGSEA. CDR3 length equals 11 residues. Trimming took off 2 bases at V and 11 bases at J, with 10 bases between the two ends. In nucleotides, the CDR3 is TGCAGCGTTGAACAGGGGTTAGCCCAGCATTTT. Protein sequence: CSVEQGLAQHF.

This chain connects TRBV10-1 to TRBJ1-6, with TRBD1 matching 11 bases. Germline loops: CDR1 WNHNN, CDR2 SYGVQD (reference sequence). J gave up 0 bases and V 4 bases, and 17 bases lay outside the gene matches. The CDR3 consists of 22 residues. The CDR3 region has the DNA TGCGCCAGCAGTGCTTGGACAGGGGGCGACCACCAATCGAGCTCCTATAATTCACCCCTCCACTTT. Residues: CASSAWTGGDHQSSSYNSPLHF.

This chain links TRBV30 with TRBJ2-5; 8 bases line up with TRBD1. The junction had 16 bases not matched to a gene; V was cut back by 2 bases and J by 5 bases. CDR3 length: 17 amino acids. CDR1 and CDR2 from the germline V gene are GTSNPN and SVGIG (reference sequence). CDR3 DNA: TGTGCCTGGAGTCCGCTCCAGGGGGCGTGGGTAGGGGAGACCCAGTACTTC. Protein product: CAWSPLQGAWVGETQYF.

This sequence joins TRBV7-3 and TRBJ2-5; no clear D. Per the germline V gene, CDR1 is SGHTA and CDR2 is FQGTGA. Between the trimmed V and J ends, which lost 6 bases and 3 bases, there was a span of 14 bases. The CDR3 runs to 14 residues. Here the CDR3 reads CASRRNRPEETQYF. The CDR3 DNA reads TGTGCCAGCAGGAGGAACCGACCGGAAGAGACCCAGTACTTC.

This chain joins TRBV3-1 (or the pseudogene TRBV3-2) and TRBJ1-2; the D is unclear. Looked up from germline, CDR1 is LGHDT and CDR2 is YNNKEL (reference sequence). Trimming shortened V by 2 bases and J by 4 bases, and 14 bases separated the two germline ends. This CDR3 comprises 15 residues. CDR3 DNA: TGTGCCAGCAGCCAAACCCCCAGACGGACCTATGGCTACACCTTC. As protein: CASSQTPRRTYGYTF.